The next 8 T cell receptor beta chains were all read from a single sample in a study of cytomegalovirus exposure and HLA in healthy donors. The PCR contained 60 Vbeta and 13 Jbeta primers. Using immunoSEQ multiplex PCR, the repertoire was profiled, and TCRdb retains in-frame clones only, with some absent. The data hold about 130,000 clones, with 65% to 90% observed a single time. The sample comprised PBMCs. The receptors stem from a male donor in good health and CMV-seropositive.

The chain carries TRBV5-6 and TRBJ2-7; D remains ambiguous. The germline CDR1 and CDR2 sequences are SGHDT and YYEEEE. The CDR3 runs 14 residues. Trimming removed 0 bases at V and 2 bases at J, with 9 bases between. CDR3 amino acids: CASSLGQAPYEQYF. CDR3 nucleotides: TGTGCCAGCAGCTTGGGGCAGGCCCCCTACGAGCAGTACTTC.

In this sample, this clone turned up a few times. The chain joins TRBV7-9 to TRBJ2-4; tentative D call: TRBD1 (6 bases). Trimming cost V 5 bases and J 0 bases, with 14 bases left between them. The CDR3 is 16 amino acids. Germline-derived CDR1 and CDR2 are SEHNR and FQNEAQ (reference sequence). CDR3 sequence: CASSPKHREAKNIQYF. CDR3 DNA sequence: TGTGCCAGCAGCCCAAAACACAGGGAAGCCAAAAACATTCAGTACTTC. Full variable domain (remainder filled in from reference TRBV7-9 and TRBJ2-4): DTGVSQNPRHKITKRGQNVTFRCDPISEHNRLYWYRQTLGQGPEFLTYFQNEAQLEKSRLLSDRFSAERPKGSFSTLEIQRTEQGDSAMYLCASSPKHREAKNIQYFGAGTRLSVL.

This sequence joins TRBV28 and TRBJ1-3, with 7 positions matching TRBD1. Germline CDR1 is MDHEN and CDR2 is SYDVKM. J gave up 1 base and V 6 bases, and 6 bases lay outside the gene matches. This CDR3 contains 15 residues. CDR3 loop: CASRRDSHSGNTIYF. The CDR3 DNA follows: TGTGCCAGCAGGCGGGACAGCCATTCTGGAAACACCATATATTTT. The full variable domain, its missing parts supplied by reference TRBV28 and TRBJ1-3, is DVKVTQSSRYLVKRTGEKVFLECVQDMDHENMFWYRQDPGLGLRLIYFSYDVKMKEKGDIPEGYSVSREKKERFSLILESASTNQTSMYLCASRRDSHSGNTIYFGEGSWLTVV.

The chain employs TRBV27 and TRBJ1-1, with D possibly matching TRBD1 (5 bases). The CDR3 sequence is 15 residues long. V lost 2 bases and J 4 bases, leaving 14 bases between the germline ends. Germline loops: CDR1 MNHEY, CDR2 SMNVEV (reference sequence). The CDR3 DNA sequence: TGTGCCAGCAGTTTAAAATCGGGTAGGGGCACTGAAGCTTTCTTT. Protein product: CASSLKSGRGTEAFF.

The J gene is TRBJ2-1, the V gene TRBV11-2, with a weak D call TRBD2 (5 bases). The CDR3 covers 15 residues. Germline V gene sequence: CDR1 SGHAT, CDR2 FQNNGV. The V end lost 1 base, the J end lost 7 bases, and 14 bases lay between the germline ends. CDR3: CASSLVRTASNEQFF. The CDR3 bases are TGTGCCAGCAGCTTAGTCCGGACTGCCTCTAATGAGCAGTTCTTC.

On this clone itself: One junction end does not reproduce the germline sequence, and a read error may be involved. The same CDR3 is also encoded by other DNA sequences in this sample. This rearrangement joins TRBV9 to TRBJ2-1, with 11 bases that match TRBD1. Germline CDR1 SGDLS, CDR2 YYNGEE. The CDR3 consists of 16 residues. CDR3 DNA sequence: TGTGCCAGCAGCCCTCCCCCGGGACAGGGGGAAAATGAACAGTTCTTC. It yields the protein CASSPPPGQGENEQFF.

The chain employs TRBV9 and TRBJ2-7; TRBD2 matches 10 bases. Germline V lookup: CDR1 SGDLS, CDR2 YYNGEE. V lost 1 base to trimming and J lost 5 bases; unmatched junction nucleotides: 9. This CDR3 has 16 amino acids. CDR3 in amino acids: CASSVYASGSLHEQYF. CDR3 coding DNA: TGTGCCAGCAGCGTATATGCTAGCGGGAGTCTCCACGAGCAGTACTTC. Complete variable domain (other parts from reference TRBV9 and TRBJ2-7): DSGVTQTPKHLITATGQRVTLRCSPRSGDLSVYWYQQSLDQGLQFLIQYYNGEERAKGNILERFSAQQFPDLHSELNLSSLELGDSALYFCASSVYASGSLHEQYFGPGTRLTVT.

V is TRBV4-2 and J is TRBJ2-7; D perhaps matches TRBD1 (5 bases). The CDR3 has 14 amino acids. Germline V CDR1 and CDR2: LGHNA, YNFKEQ. Deletions cut 1 base from V and 1 base from J, with 8 bases between. The CDR3 here is CASSQAGLSYEQYF. CDR3 sequence (DNA): TGTGCCAGCAGCCAAGCAGGGCTATCCTACGAGCAGTACTTC.